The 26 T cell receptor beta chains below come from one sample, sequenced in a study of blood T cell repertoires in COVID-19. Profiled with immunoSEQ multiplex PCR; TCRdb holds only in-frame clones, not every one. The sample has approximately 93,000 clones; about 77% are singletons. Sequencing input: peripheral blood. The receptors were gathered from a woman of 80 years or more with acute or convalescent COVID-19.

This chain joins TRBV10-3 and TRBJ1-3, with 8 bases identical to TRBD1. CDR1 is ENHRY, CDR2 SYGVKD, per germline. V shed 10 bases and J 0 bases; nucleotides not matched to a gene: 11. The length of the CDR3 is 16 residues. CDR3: CATRLVTGGSGNTIYF. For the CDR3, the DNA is TGTGCCACGAGATTAGTCACAGGGGGCTCTGGAAACACCATATATTTT.

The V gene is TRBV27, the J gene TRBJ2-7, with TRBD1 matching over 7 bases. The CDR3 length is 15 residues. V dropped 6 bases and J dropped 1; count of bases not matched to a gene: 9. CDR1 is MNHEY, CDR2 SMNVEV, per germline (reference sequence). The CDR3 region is CASSRYRGVSYEQYF. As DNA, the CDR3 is TGTGCCAGCAGCAGATACAGGGGCGTATCCTACGAGCAGTACTTC.

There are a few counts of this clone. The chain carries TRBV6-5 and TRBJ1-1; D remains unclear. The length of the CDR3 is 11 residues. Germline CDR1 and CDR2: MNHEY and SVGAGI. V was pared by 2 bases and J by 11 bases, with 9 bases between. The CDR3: CASSYRSYAFF. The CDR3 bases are TGTGCCAGCAGTTACCGGAGCTACGCTTTCTTT.

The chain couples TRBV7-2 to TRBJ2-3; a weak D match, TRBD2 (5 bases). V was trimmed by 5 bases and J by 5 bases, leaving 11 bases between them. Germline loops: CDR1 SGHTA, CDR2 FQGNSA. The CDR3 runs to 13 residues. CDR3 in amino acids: CASSPQRRDTQYF. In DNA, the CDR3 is TGTGCCAGCAGCCCCCAGCGGCGAGATACGCAGTATTTT.

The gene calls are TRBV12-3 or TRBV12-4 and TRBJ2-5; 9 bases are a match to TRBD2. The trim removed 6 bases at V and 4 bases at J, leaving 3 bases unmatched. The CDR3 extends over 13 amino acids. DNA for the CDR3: TGTGCCAGCAGGCGAGCGGGAGGAGAGACCCAGTACTTC. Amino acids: CASRRAGGETQYF.

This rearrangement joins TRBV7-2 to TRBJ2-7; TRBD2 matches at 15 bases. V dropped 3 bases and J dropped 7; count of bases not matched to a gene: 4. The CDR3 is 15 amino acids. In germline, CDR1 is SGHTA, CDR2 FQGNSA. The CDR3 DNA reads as TGTGCCAGCAGCTTGCCCGGGACTAGCGGGGGGGAGCAGTACTTC. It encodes CASSLPGTSGGEQYF.

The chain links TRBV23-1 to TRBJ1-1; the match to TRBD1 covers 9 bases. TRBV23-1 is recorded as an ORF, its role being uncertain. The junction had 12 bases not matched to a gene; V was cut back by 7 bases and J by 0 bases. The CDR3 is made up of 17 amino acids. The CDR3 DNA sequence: TGCGCCAGCATCCCGGAGGACAGGGGACCGATGAACACTGAAGCTTTCTTT. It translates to CASIPEDRGPMNTEAFF.

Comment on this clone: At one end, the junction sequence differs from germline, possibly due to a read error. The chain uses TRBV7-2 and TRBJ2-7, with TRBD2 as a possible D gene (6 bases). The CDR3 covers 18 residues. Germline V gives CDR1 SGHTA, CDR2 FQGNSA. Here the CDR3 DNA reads TGTGCCAGCAGCCCAACACGTGGGGCAGCGGGTACCTCCCACGAGCAGTACTTC. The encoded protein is CASSPTRGAAGTSHEQYF. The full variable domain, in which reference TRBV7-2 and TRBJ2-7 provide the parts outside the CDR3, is GAGVSQSPSNKVTEKGKDVELRCDPISGHTALYWYRQSLGQGLEFLIYFQGNSAPDKSGLPSDRFSAERTGGSVSTLTIQRTQQEDSAVYLCASSPTRGAAGTSHEQYFGPGTRLTVT.

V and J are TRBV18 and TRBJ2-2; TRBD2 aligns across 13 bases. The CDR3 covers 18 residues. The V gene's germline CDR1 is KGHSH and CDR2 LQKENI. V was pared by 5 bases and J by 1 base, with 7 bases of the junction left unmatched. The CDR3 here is CASSRTSGSSLNTGELFF. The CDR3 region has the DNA TGTGCCAGCTCAAGGACTAGCGGGAGTTCCTTGAACACCGGGGAGCTGTTTTTT.

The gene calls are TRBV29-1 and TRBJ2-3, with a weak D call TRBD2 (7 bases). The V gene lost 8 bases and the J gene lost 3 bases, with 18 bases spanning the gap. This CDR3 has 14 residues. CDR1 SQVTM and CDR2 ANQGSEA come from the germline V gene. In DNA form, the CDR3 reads TGCAGCACTAGGACTAGAACAGGGACAGATACGCAGTATTTT. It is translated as CSTRTRTGTDTQYF.

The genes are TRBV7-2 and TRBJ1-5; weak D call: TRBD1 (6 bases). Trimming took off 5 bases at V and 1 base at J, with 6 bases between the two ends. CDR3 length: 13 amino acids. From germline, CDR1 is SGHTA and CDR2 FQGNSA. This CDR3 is CASSGQSNQPQHF. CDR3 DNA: TGTGCCAGCAGCGGACAGAGCAATCAGCCCCAGCATTTT.

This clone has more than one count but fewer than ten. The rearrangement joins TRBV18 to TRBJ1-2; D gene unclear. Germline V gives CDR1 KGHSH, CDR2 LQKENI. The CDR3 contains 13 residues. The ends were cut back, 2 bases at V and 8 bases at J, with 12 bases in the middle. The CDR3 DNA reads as TGTGCCAGCTCACCAGGAGGAATCGGGGGCTACACCTTC. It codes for CASSPGGIGGYTF.

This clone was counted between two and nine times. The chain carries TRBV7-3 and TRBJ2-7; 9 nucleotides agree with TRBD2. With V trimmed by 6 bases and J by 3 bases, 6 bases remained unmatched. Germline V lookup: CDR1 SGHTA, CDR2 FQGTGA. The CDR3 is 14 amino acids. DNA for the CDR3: TGTGCCAGCAGACGACGGACTAGCGTCTACGAGCAGTACTTC. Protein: CASRRRTSVYEQYF. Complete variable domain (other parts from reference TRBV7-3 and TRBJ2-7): GAGVSQTPSNKVTEKGKYVELRCDPISGHTALYWYRQSLGQGPEFLIYFQGTGAADDSGLPNDRFFAVRPEGSVSTLKIQRTERGDSAVYLCASRRRTSVYEQYFGPGTRLTVT.

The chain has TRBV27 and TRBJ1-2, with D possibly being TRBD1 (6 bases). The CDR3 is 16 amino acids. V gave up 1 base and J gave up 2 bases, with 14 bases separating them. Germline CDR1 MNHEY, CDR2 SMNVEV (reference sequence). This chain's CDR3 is CASSLLGTTGNYGYTF. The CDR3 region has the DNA TGTGCCAGCAGTTTATTGGGGACGACAGGCAACTATGGCTACACCTTC.

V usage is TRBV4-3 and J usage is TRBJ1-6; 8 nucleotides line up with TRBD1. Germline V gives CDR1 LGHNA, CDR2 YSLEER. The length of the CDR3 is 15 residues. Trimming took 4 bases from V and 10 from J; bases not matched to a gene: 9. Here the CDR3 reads CASSLEDREGSPLHF. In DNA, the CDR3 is TGCGCCAGCAGCCTGGAGGACAGGGAAGGATCACCCCTCCACTTT.

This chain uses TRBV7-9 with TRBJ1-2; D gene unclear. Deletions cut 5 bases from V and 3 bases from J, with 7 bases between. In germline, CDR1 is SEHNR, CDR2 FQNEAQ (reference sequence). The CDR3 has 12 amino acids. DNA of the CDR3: TGTGCCAGCAGCAATCAGGACTATGGCTACACCTTC. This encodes CASSNQDYGYTF.

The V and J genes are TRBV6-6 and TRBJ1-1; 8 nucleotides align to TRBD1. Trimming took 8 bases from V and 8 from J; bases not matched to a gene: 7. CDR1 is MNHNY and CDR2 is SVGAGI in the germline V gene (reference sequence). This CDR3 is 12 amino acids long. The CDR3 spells CASCLQGEEAFF. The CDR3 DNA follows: TGTGCCAGCTGTTTACAGGGGGAGGAAGCTTTCTTT.

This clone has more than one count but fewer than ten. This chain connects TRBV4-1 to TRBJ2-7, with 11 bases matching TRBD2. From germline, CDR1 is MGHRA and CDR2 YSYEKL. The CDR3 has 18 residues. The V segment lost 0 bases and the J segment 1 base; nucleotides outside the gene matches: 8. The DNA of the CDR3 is TGCGCCAGCAGCCAAGATTCCTTGACTAGCGGGACTTCCTACGAGCAGTACTTC. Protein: CASSQDSLTSGTSYEQYF.

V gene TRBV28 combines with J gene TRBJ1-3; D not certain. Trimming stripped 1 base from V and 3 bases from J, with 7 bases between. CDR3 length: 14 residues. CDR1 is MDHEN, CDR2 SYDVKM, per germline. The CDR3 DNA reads TGTGCCAGCAGTTTATTCAGGCTTGGAAACACCATATATTTT. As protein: CASSLFRLGNTIYF.

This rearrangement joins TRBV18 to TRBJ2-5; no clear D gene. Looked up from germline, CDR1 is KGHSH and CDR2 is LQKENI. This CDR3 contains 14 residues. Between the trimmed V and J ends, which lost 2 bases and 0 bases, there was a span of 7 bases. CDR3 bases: TGTGCCAGCTCACCAGGGCCGTACCAAGAGACCCAGTACTTC. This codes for CASSPGPYQETQYF.

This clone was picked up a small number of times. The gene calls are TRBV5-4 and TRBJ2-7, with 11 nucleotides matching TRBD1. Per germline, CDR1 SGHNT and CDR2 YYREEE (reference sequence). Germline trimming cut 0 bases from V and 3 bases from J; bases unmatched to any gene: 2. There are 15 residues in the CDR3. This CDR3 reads CASSLGGTGGYEQYF. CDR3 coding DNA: TGTGCCAGCAGCTTGGGGGGGACAGGGGGCTACGAGCAGTACTTC.

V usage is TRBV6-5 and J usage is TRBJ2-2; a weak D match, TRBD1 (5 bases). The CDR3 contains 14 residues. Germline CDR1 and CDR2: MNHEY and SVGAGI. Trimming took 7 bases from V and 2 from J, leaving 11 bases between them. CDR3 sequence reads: CASNVGPNTGELFF. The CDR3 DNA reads TGTGCCAGCAATGTGGGGCCTAACACCGGGGAGCTGTTTTTT.

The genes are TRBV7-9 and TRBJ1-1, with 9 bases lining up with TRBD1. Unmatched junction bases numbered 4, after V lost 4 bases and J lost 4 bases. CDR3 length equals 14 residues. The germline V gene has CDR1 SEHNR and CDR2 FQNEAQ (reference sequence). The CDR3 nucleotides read TGTGCCAGCAGCTCAGGGGACAGGGCCACTGAAGCTTTCTTT. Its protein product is CASSSGDRATEAFF. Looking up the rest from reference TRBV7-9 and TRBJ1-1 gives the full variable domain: DTGVSQNPRHKITKRGQNVTFRCDPISEHNRLYWYRQTLGQGPEFLTYFQNEAQLEKSRLLSDRFSAERPKGSFSTLEIQRTEQGDSAMYLCASSSGDRATEAFFGQGTRLTVV.

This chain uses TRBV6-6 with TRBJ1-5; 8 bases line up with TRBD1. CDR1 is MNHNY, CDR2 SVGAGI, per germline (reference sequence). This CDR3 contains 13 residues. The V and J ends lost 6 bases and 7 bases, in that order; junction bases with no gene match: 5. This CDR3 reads CASRLQGGQPQHF. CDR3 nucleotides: TGTGCCAGCAGATTACAGGGGGGCCAGCCCCAGCATTTT.

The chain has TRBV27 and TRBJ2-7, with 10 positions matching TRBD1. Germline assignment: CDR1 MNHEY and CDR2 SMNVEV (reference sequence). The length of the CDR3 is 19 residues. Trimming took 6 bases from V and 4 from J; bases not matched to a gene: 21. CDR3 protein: CASSRRGDRGHTSGYEQYF. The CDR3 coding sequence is TGTGCCAGCAGCCGGAGGGGGGACAGGGGACATACTTCAGGATACGAGCAGTACTTC.

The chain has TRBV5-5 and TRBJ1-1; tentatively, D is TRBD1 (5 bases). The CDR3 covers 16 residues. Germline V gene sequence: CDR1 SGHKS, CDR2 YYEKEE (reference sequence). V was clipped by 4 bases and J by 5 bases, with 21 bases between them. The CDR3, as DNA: TGTGCCAGCAGCAGGGAGGCGGGGCAGGGAAGGACTGAAGCTTTCTTT. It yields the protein CASSREAGQGRTEAFF.